Here is one T cell receptor beta chain with its context. The sample comes from a study of control samples from healthy donors and cancer patients. This table comes from immunoSEQ multiplex PCR, and its TCRdb copy is limited to in-frame clones, with some not included. The profile covers about 130,000 clones, with about 90% appearing a single time and around 1.8% taken by the ten largest. This CDR3 has 17 amino acids. Germline assignment: CDR1 SGHTA and CDR2 FQGNSA. Trimming removed 5 bases from V and 4 bases from J; junction bases left unmatched: 14. The genes are TRBV7-2 and TRBJ2-5, with 9 bases lining up with TRBD1. Sequencing was performed on blood. The origin of this receptor is a man younger than 35 in good health. This chain's CDR3 is CASSQTIGQGWAETQYF. Written as DNA, the CDR3 is TGTGCCAGCAGCCAAACAATCGGACAGGGGTGGGCAGAGACCCAGTACTTC.